Each of the 3 T cell receptor beta chains below was sequenced from the same sample in a study of blood T cell repertoires in COVID-19. Generated by immunoSEQ multiplex PCR, the TCRdb table keeps only in-frame clones and is missing some. This repertoire shows fewer than 120,000 clones, more than 75% found once; its top ten account for approximately 3.5%. The specimen was peripheral blood. The origin of the receptors is a woman aged 50 to 65 with acute or convalescent COVID-19.

The gene calls are TRBV19 and TRBJ1-1, with a tentative D call TRBD1 (5 bases). Germline loops: CDR1 LNHDA, CDR2 SQIVND (reference sequence). The CDR3 sequence is 12 residues long. Trimming took 6 bases from V and 6 from J, leaving 11 bases between them. The CDR3 DNA reads as TGTGCCAGTAGCCAGGGCAGGGCTGAAGCTTTCTTT. It specifies CASSQGRAEAFF.

DNA for the CDR3: TGCGCCAGCAGCGCCCGGGACACGAACTCCTACGAGCAGTACTTC. Translating gives CASSARDTNSYEQYF. The chain recombines TRBV5-1 with TRBJ2-7; perhaps TRBD1 as D (6 bases). This CDR3 is built from 15 residues. CDR1 SGHRS and CDR2 YFSETQ come from the germline V gene. With 4 bases removed from V and 0 bases from J, the gap between germline ends came to 14 bases.

This rearrangement joins TRBV5-1 to TRBJ1-5; D remains unclear. CDR1 and CDR2 (germline): SGHRS, YFSETQ. V was cut by 1 base and J by 2 bases, with 4 bases left in between. The CDR3 runs to 13 residues. This CDR3 reads CASSLTGNQPQHF. CDR3 coding DNA: TGCGCCAGCAGCTTGACTGGCAATCAGCCCCAGCATTTT.